The next 25 T cell receptor beta chains were all read from a single sample in a study of T cells in Graves' hyperthyroidism and ophthalmopathy. The CDR3 regions of TCR beta were amplified from RNA transcripts. Primed by the HTBI set, a first-round RT-PCR was run on the TCR CDR3. TCRdb ran MiXCR on the multiplex PCR reads and lists one entry per CDR3 protein. The table shows 550,000 to 700,000 distinct CDR3 sequences, with about half occurring only once. The sample comprised peripheral blood or thyroid tissue (not recorded which). The receptors were gathered from an adult woman with Graves' disease, either hyperthyroidism or ophthalmopathy (not recorded which).

This clonotype was detected ten times or more. The chain links TRBV19 to TRBJ1-2; 8 bases match TRBD1. J lost 4 bases, V lost 8 bases, and 3 bases had no gene match. The CDR3 has 12 amino acids. Germline lookup yields CDR1 LNHDA and CDR2 SQIVND (reference sequence). The CDR3 DNA is TGTGCCAGTGGAACAGGGGGCTATGGCTACACCTTC. Its translation: CASGTGGYGYTF.

The rearrangement links TRBV6-1 to TRBJ1-1; weak D call: TRBD1 (5 bases). CDR3 length equals 22 residues. Between the trimmed V and J ends, which lost 6 bases and 4 bases, there was a span of 39 bases. The germline V gene encodes CDR1 MNHNS and CDR2 SASEGT. The CDR3 coding sequence is TGTGCCAGCAGCGTGTTCCGGGAAGGGGACGGGCGGTACTTCGGAGGTTCCACTGAAGCTTTCTTT. It translates to CASSVFREGDGRYFGGSTEAFF.

At least ten counts were recorded for this clonotype. The V gene is TRBV5-1, the J gene TRBJ2-5; TRBD2 aligns across 10 bases. V dropped 0 bases and J dropped 3; count of bases not matched to a gene: 2. The CDR3 runs to 15 residues. CDR1 and CDR2 from the germline V gene are SGHRS and YFSETQ. This chain's CDR3 is CASSLAGTSEETQYF. CDR3 DNA: TGCGCCAGCAGCTTGGCCGGGACTAGCGAAGAGACCCAGTACTTC.

The chain has TRBV2 and TRBJ1-3; 8 nucleotides align to TRBD1. V lost 7 bases and J lost 0; bases outside the gene matches: 8. Germline loops: CDR1 SNHLY, CDR2 FYNNEI. The CDR3 extends over 16 amino acids. DNA for the CDR3: TGTGCCAGCACCACGACAGGGGCCGTCTCTGGAAACACCATATATTTT. It translates to CASTTTGAVSGNTIYF.

The chain recombines TRBV28 with TRBJ2-5; D is unclear. CDR1 and CDR2 (germline): MDHEN, SYDVKM. The CDR3 contains 12 residues. Trimming shortened V by 10 bases and J by 1 base, and 10 bases separated the two germline ends. DNA for the CDR3: TGTGCCACCTCTCCGGCCCAAGAGACCCAGTACTTC. It encodes CATSPAQETQYF.

This clonotype was counted many times. The CDR3 is CASSSQGAGELFF. The CDR3 nucleotides are TGTGCCAGCAGCTCTCAGGGGGCCGGGGAGCTGTTTTTT. The chain has TRBV7-9 and TRBJ2-2; 7 bases are shared with TRBD1. Unmatched junction bases numbered 2, after V lost 4 bases and J lost 6 bases. The CDR3 contains 13 residues. Looked up from germline, CDR1 is SEHNR and CDR2 is FQNEAQ (reference sequence).

This rearrangement joins TRBV7-9 to TRBJ2-5; 11 positions agree with TRBD1. CDR1 and CDR2 (germline): SEHNR, FQNEAQ (reference sequence). The CDR3 runs 17 residues. With 1 base clipped from V and 5 bases from J, the junction kept 9 bases outside the gene matches. CDR3 in DNA: TGTGCCAGCAGCTTAGGGGACAGGGGGAAATTAAGTGAGACCCAGTACTTC. It encodes CASSLGDRGKLSETQYF.

This clonotype was counted at least ten times. The chain links TRBV5-1 to TRBJ2-5, with D perhaps matching TRBD2 (5 bases). The CDR3 is made up of 14 amino acids. Germline V gene lookup returns CDR1 SGHRS and CDR2 YFSETQ. Deletions cut 0 bases from V and 5 bases from J, with 11 bases between. The CDR3 DNA follows: TGCGCCAGCAGCTTGGACGTGGGAGCTGAGACCCAGTACTTC. Translated: CASSLDVGAETQYF.

The V call is TRBV2, the J call TRBJ2-3; D remains ambiguous. There are 13 residues in the CDR3. Trimming took 4 bases from V and 2 from J, leaving 7 bases between them. Germline CDR1 and CDR2: SNHLY and FYNNEI. DNA for the CDR3: TGTGCCAGCAGTGCGCAGTTCACAGATACGCAGTATTTT. It specifies CASSAQFTDTQYF.

This clonotype was picked up one time. This rearrangement joins TRBV12-3 or TRBV12-4 to TRBJ2-5, with D unresolved. The DNA matches TRBJ1-1 better at its end, which makes the J call doubtful. The CDR3 length is 12 residues. CDR3 residues: CASRRYVTEAFF. Here the CDR3 DNA reads TGTGCCAGCAGACGCTACGTCACTGAAGCTTTCTTT.

In its sample, this clonotype was seen many times. V gene TRBV19 combines with J gene TRBJ1-5; D is ambiguous. CDR1 is LNHDA and CDR2 is SQIVND in the germline V gene (reference sequence). The CDR3 spans 17 residues. V lost 0 bases to trimming and J lost 0 bases, with 12 bases between them. In nucleotides, the CDR3 is TGTGCCAGTAGTATAGAATCCATACATTATAGCAATCAGCCCCAGCATTTT. It yields the protein CASSIESIHYSNQPQHF.

The chain combines TRBV11-2 with TRBJ2-7; tentatively, D is TRBD2 (7 bases). Germline lookup yields CDR1 SGHAT and CDR2 FQNNGV. V was clipped by 5 bases and J by 3 bases, with 26 bases between them. The CDR3 runs to 18 residues. CDR3: CASSQDWGRGGGDYEQYF. In DNA, the CDR3 is TGTGCCAGCAGCCAAGATTGGGGGCGTGGGGGAGGGGACTACGAGCAGTACTTC.

The table lists this clonotype with many counts. The V call is TRBV7-9, the J call TRBJ1-2, with D uncertain. CDR1 and CDR2 from the germline V gene are SEHNR and FQNEAQ (reference sequence). V dropped 5 bases and J dropped 7 bases, with 14 bases sitting between them. The CDR3 has 13 amino acids. CDR3 nucleotide sequence: TGTGCCAGCAGCGAGAGACGGGCCTCTGGCTACACCTTC. This gives the protein CASSERRASGYTF.

This clonotype was detected many times. The V call is TRBV3-1, the J call TRBJ1-3, with D hard to call. Germline V gene sequence: CDR1 LGHDT, CDR2 YNNKEL (reference sequence). CDR3 length: 15 residues. V gave up 7 bases and J gave up 0 bases, with 13 bases separating them. Here the CDR3 DNA reads TGTGCCAGCAAGGCCGGCGTGAGCTCTGGAAACACCATATATTTT. The encoded protein is CASKAGVSSGNTIYF. The full variable domain, in which reference TRBV3-1 and TRBJ1-3 provide the parts outside the CDR3, is DTAVSQTPKYLVTQMGNDKSIKCEQNLGHDTMYWYKQDSKKFLKIMFSYNNKELIINETVPNRFSPKSPDKAHLNLHINSLELGDSAVYFCASKAGVSSGNTIYFGEGSWLTVV.

The sample holds many counts of this clonotype. The chain carries TRBV13 and TRBJ2-5; maybe TRBD1 (6 bases). The germline gives CDR1 PRHDT, CDR2 FYEKMQ (reference sequence). Trimming took 5 bases from V and 1 from J, leaving 11 bases between them. The CDR3 has 14 residues. The CDR3 DNA sequence: TGTGCCAGCAGCAAAAGAGGGGGCCAAGAGACCCAGTACTTC. Translation gives CASSKRGGQETQYF.

This clonotype was recorded a few times. The chain recombines TRBV29-1 with TRBJ2-6, with unresolved D. The V and J ends lost 4 bases and 0 bases respectively, with 7 bases between them. The CDR3 is 14 residues long. Germline values: CDR1 SQVTM, CDR2 ANQGSEA. This CDR3 reads CSVVLDSGANVLTF. CDR3 DNA: TGCAGCGTTGTTCTGGACTCTGGGGCCAACGTCCTGACTTTC.

V usage is TRBV2 and J usage is TRBJ2-7, with TRBD2 identical over 15 bases. Trimming removed 3 bases from V and 4 bases from J; junction bases left unmatched: 1. Germline CDR1 and CDR2: SNHLY and FYNNEI. This CDR3 is built from 15 residues. CDR3 DNA: TGTGCCAGCAGTGAGGGACTAGCGGGAGGTTACGAGCAGTACTTC. Its protein is CASSEGLAGGYEQYF.

This clonotype was seen ten or more times. The chain couples TRBV29-1 to TRBJ2-7; D is possibly TRBD1 (6 bases). The CDR3 extends over 11 amino acids. Trimming pared 4 bases from V and 6 bases from J, leaving 10 bases between. Per the germline V gene, CDR1 is SQVTM and CDR2 is ANQGSEA. CDR3 loop: CSVGTAFEQYF. CDR3 DNA sequence: TGCAGCGTTGGGACAGCTTTCGAGCAGTACTTC.

This clonotype was seen only a few times. The rearrangement links TRBV7-9 to TRBJ1-1; D might be TRBD1 (6 bases). The CDR3 runs to 14 residues. Between the trimmed V and J ends, which lost 6 bases and 6 bases, there was a span of 17 bases. Germline V CDR1 and CDR2: SEHNR, FQNEAQ (reference sequence). The CDR3 region has the DNA TGTGCCAGCAGAACACAGGGCGGAGGGCCTGAAGCTTTCTTT. Translation: CASRTQGGGPEAFF.

The chain couples TRBV7-8 to TRBJ1-1; the D gene is possibly TRBD1 (5 bases). V was trimmed by 6 bases and J by 2 bases, leaving 19 bases between them. CDR3 length: 16 residues. Germline values: CDR1 SGHVS, CDR2 FQNEAQ. The CDR3 DNA reads as TGTGCCAGCAGAACAGGAGCAGGGCCCCTTAACACTGAAGCTTTCTTT. Amino acids: CASRTGAGPLNTEAFF.

This chain joins TRBV10-3 and TRBJ1-2, with no clear D. Trimming cost V 10 bases and J 6 bases, with 18 bases left between them. The CDR3 length is 13 residues. In germline, CDR1 is ENHRY, CDR2 SYGVKD. CDR3 loop: CATQAGAKDGYTF. The CDR3 region has the DNA TGTGCCACCCAAGCGGGAGCGAAAGATGGCTACACCTTC.

The chain carries TRBV11-2 and TRBJ2-6; D is ambiguous. Germline values: CDR1 SGHAT, CDR2 FQNNGV. The CDR3 consists of 16 residues. Trimming shortened V by 4 bases and J by 0 bases, and 10 bases separated the two germline ends. CDR3 DNA: TGTGCCAGCAGCTCCCGACGGATCTCTGGGGCCAACGTCCTGACTTTC. Residues: CASSSRRISGANVLTF.

The chain is built from TRBV9 and TRBJ1-1; D is uncertain. The CDR3 spans 15 residues. The V end was cut by 0 bases, the J end by 1 base, with 10 bases between. Germline V lookup: CDR1 SGDLS, CDR2 YYNGEE. The CDR3 nucleotides read TGTGCCAGCAGCGTAGAGCCCCAGGAGAACACTGAAGCTTTCTTT. Translation: CASSVEPQENTEAFF.

This clonotype was seen many times. The gene calls are TRBV6-6 and TRBJ2-7; D possibly corresponds to TRBD1 (6 bases). Germline CDR1 and CDR2: MNHNY and SVGAGI (reference sequence). The CDR3 loop spans 15 amino acids. Trimming took 0 bases from V and 2 from J, leaving 11 bases between them. The CDR3 is CASSYSTDRAYEQYF. The CDR3 DNA sequence: TGTGCCAGCAGTTACTCCACGGACAGAGCCTACGAGCAGTACTTC.

This clonotype was counted only a few times. CDR3 residues: CASSSTTF. In nucleotides, the CDR3 is TGCGCCAGCAGCTCAACTACCTTC. This sequence joins TRBV5-1 and TRBJ1-2; D is ambiguous. The CDR3 totals 8 residues. Trimming took off 3 bases at V and 14 bases at J, with 5 bases between the two ends. Germline CDR1 is SGHRS and CDR2 is YFSETQ. Variable domain in full (rest from reference TRBV5-1 and TRBJ1-2): KAGVTQTPRYLIKTRGQQVTLSCSPISGHRSVSWYQQTPGQGLQFLFEYFSETQRNKGNFPGRFSGRQFSNSRSEMNVSTLELGDSALYLCASSSTTFGSGTRLTVV.